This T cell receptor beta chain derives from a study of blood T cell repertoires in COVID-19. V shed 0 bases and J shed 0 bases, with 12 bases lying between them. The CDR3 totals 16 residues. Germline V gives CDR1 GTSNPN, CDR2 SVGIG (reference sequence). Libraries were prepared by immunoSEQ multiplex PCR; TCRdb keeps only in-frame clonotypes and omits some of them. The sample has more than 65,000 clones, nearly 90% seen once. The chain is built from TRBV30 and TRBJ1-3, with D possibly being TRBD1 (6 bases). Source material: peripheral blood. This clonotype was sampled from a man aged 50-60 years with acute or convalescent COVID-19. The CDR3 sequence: CAWSVRGASSGNTIYF. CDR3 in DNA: TGTGCCTGGAGTGTACGGGGGGCGAGCTCTGGAAACACCATATATTTT.